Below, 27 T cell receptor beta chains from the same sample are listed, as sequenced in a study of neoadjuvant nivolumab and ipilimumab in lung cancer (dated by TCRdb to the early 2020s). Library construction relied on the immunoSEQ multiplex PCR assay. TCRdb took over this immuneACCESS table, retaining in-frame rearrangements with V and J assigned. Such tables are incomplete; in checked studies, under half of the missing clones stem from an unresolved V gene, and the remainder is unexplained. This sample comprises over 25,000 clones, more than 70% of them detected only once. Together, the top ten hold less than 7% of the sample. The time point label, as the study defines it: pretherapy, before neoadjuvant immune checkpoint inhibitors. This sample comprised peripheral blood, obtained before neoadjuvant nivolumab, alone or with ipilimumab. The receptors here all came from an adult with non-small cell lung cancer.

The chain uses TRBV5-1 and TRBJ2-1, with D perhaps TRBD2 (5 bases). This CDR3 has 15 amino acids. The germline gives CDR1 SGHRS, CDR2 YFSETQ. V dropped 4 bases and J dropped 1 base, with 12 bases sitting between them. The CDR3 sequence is CASSEDGGSYNEQFF. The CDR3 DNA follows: TGCGCCAGCAGCGAAGACGGAGGATCCTACAATGAGCAGTTCTTC.

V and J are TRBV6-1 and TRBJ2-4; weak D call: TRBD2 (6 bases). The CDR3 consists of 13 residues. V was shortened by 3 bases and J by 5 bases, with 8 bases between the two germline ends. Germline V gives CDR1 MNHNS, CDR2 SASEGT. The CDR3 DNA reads TGTGCCAGCAGTGATGGAGGGGAAAACATTCAGTACTTC. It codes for CASSDGGENIQYF.

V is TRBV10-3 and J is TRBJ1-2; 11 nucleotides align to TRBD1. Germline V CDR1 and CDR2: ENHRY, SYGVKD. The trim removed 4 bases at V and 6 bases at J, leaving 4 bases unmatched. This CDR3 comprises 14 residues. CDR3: CAISGTGGQDGYTF. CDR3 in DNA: TGTGCCATCAGTGGGACAGGGGGCCAGGATGGCTACACCTTC.

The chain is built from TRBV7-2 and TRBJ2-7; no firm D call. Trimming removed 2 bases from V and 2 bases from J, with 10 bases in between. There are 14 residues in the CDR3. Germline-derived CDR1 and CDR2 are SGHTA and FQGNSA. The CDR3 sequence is CASSLRDLPYEQYF. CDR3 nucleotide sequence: TGTGCCAGCAGCTTACGCGATCTACCCTACGAGCAGTACTTC.

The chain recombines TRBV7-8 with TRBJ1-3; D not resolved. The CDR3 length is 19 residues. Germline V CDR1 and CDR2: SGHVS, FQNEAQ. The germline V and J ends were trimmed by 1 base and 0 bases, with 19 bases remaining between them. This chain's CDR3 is CASSLGPHLPLSSGNTIYF. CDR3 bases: TGTGCCAGCAGCTTAGGTCCCCACTTGCCCCTGAGCTCTGGAAACACCATATATTTT. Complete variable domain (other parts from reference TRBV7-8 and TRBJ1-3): GAGVSQSPRYKVAKRGQDVALRCDPISGHVSLFWYQQALGQGPEFLTYFQNEAQLDKSGLPSDRFFAERPEGSVSTLKIQRTQQEDSAVYLCASSLGPHLPLSSGNTIYFGEGSWLTVV.

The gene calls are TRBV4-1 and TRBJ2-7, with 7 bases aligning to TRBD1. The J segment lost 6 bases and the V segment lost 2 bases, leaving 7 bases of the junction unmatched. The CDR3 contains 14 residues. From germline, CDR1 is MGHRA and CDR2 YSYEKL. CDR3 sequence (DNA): TGCGCCAGCAGCCAACTCCCAGGGGGAGCCGAGCAGTACTTC. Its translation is CASSQLPGGAEQYF.

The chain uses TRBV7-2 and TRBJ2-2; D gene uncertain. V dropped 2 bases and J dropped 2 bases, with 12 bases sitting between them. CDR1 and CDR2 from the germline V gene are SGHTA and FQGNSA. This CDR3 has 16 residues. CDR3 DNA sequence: TGTGCCAGCAGCTTAAATGGTGGCACAAACACCGGGGAGCTGTTTTTT. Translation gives CASSLNGGTNTGELFF.

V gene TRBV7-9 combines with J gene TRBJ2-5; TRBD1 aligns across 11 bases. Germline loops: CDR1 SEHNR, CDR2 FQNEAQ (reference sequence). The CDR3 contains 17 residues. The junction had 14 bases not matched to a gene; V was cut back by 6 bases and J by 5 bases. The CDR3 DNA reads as TGTGCCAGCAGTGCCAGAAAGGACAGGGGGCGCGGGGAGACCCAGTACTTC. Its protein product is CASSARKDRGRGETQYF.

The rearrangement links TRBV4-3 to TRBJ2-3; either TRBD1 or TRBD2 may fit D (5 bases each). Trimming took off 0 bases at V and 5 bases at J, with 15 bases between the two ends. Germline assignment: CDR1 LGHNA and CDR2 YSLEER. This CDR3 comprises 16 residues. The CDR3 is CASSQEGRAVVDTQYF. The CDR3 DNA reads TGCGCCAGCAGCCAAGAGGGACGGGCGGTCGTAGATACGCAGTATTTT.

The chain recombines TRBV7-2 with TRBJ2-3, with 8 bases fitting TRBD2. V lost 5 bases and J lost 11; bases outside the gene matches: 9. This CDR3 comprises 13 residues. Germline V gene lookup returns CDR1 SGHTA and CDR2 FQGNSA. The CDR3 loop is CASSPPGTRKQYF. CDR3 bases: TGTGCCAGCAGCCCCCCCGGGACTAGAAAGCAGTATTTT.

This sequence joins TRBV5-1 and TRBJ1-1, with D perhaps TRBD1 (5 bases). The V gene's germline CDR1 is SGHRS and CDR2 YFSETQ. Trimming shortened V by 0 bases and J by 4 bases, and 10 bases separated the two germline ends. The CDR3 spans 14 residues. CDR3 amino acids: CASSLATGVTEAFF. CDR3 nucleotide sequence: TGCGCCAGCAGCTTGGCCACGGGGGTCACTGAAGCTTTCTTT.

CDR3: CASSLGLRPRTVYEQYF. CDR3 nucleotide sequence: TGTGCCAGCAGCTTAGGCCTCCGTCCCCGGACAGTCTACGAGCAGTACTTC. The rearrangement uses TRBV7-3 and TRBJ2-7; D perhaps matches TRBD1 (6 bases). Germline CDR1 SGHTA, CDR2 FQGTGA. The V end was cut by 2 bases, the J end by 3 bases, with 20 bases between. This CDR3 contains 17 residues.

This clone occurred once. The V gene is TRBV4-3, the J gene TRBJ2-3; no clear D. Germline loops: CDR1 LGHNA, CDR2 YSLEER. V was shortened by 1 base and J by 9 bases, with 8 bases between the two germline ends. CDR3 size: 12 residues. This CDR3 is CASSQGLGTQYF. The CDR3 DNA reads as TGCGCCAGCAGCCAAGGTTTGGGGACGCAGTATTTT.

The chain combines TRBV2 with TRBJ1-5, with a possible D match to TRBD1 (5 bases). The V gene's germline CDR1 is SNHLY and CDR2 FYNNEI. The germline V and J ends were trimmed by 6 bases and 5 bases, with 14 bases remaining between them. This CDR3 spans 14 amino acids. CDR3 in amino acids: CASSAEGRHQPQHF. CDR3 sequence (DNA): TGTGCCAGCAGCGCTGAGGGGCGGCATCAGCCCCAGCATTTT.

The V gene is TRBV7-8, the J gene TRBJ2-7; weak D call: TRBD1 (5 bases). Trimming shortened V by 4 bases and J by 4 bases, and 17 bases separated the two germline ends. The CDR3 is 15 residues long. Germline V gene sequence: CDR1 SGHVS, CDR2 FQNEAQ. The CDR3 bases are TGTGCCAGCAGCTCAGCGACAGCAGGAGTATACGAGCAGTACTTC. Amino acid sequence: CASSSATAGVYEQYF.

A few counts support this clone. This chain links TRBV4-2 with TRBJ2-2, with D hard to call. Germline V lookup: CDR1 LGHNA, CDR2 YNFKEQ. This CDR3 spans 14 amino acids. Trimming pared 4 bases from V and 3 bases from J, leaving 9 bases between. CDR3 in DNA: TGTGCCAGCAGCCCCGGTTCCGACACCGGGGAGCTGTTTTTT. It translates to CASSPGSDTGELFF.

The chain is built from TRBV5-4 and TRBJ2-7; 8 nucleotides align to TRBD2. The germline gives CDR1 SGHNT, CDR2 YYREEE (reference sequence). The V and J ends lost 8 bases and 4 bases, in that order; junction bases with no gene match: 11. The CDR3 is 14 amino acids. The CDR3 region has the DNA TGTGCCAGTCAGCCCTCGGGGGGGCGGTACGAGCAGTACTTC. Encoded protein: CASQPSGGRYEQYF.

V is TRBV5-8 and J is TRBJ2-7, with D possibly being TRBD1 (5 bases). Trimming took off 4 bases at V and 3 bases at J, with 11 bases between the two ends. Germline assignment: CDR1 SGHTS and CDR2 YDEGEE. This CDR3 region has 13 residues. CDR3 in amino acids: CASSTDTYYEQYF. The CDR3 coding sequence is TGTGCCAGCAGCACGGACACCTACTACGAGCAGTACTTC.

CDR3 in DNA: TGTGCCAGCAGTTTAGAGGGGGCTCTGGGTGAGCAGTTCTTC. This gives the protein CASSLEGALGEQFF. The rearrangement uses TRBV27 and TRBJ2-1; TRBD1 matches 7 bases. Trimming took 2 bases from V and 9 from J; bases not matched to a gene: 7. The CDR3 contains 14 residues. CDR1 and CDR2 (germline): MNHEY, SMNVEV (reference sequence).

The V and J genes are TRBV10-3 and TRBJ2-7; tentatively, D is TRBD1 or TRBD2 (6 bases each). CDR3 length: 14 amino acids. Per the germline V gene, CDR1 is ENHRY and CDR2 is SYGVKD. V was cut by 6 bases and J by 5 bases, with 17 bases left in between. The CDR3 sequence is CAIRPDSSGDEQYF. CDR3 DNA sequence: TGTGCCATCAGGCCGGACAGCTCGGGGGACGAGCAGTACTTC.

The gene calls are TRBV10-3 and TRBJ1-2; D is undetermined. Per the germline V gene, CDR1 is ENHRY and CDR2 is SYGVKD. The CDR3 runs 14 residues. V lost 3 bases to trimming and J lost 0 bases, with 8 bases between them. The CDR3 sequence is CAISDRLTNYGYTF. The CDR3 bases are TGTGCCATCAGTGACCGTTTAACTAACTATGGCTACACCTTC.

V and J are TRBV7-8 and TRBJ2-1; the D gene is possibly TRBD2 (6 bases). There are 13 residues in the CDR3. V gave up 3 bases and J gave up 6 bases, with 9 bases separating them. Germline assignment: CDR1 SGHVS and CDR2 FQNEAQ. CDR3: CASSFTGGNEQFF. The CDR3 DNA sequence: TGTGCCAGCAGCTTTACCGGGGGCAATGAGCAGTTCTTC.

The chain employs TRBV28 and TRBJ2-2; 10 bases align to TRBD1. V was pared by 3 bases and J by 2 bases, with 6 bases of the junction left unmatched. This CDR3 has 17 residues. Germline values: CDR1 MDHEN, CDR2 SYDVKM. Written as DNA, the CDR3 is TGTGCCAGCAGTTTCCGGTGGACAGGGGGTAACACCGGGGAGCTGTTTTTT. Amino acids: CASSFRWTGGNTGELFF.

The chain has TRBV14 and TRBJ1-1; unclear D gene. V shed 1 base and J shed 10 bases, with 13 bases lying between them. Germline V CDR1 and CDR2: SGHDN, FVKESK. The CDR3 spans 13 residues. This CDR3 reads CASSQGGSGRAFF. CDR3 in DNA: TGTGCCAGCAGCCAAGGAGGGAGCGGGCGAGCTTTCTTT.

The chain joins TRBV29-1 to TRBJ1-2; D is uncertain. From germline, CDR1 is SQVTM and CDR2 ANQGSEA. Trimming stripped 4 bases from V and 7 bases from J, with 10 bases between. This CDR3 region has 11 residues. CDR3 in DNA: TGCAGCGTTGGATCGGGGTTTGGCTACACCTTC. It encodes CSVGSGFGYTF.

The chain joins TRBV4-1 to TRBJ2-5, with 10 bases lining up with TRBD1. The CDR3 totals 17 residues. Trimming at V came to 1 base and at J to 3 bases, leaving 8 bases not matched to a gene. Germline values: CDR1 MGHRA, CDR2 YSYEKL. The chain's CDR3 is CASSQVRTGQGKETQYF. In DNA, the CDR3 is TGCGCCAGCAGCCAAGTGAGGACGGGACAGGGGAAAGAGACCCAGTACTTC.

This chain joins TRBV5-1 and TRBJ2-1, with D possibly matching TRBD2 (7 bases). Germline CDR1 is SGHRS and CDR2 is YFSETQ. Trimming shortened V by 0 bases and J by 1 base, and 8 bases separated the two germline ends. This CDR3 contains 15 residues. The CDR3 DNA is TGCGCCAGCAGCTTGGAGGGGGGGTCCTACAATGAGCAGTTCTTC. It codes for CASSLEGGSYNEQFF.